This TCR beta chain was retrieved from a study of cytomegalovirus exposure and HLA in healthy donors. On the study more broadly: A subsequent analysis stated that the 120 or so validation repertoires were run on the same platform as the approximately 700 first-cohort repertoires. Study-wide points: A list of more than 150 TCR beta chains associated with cytomegalovirus was given. Reports described diagnosis of cytomegalovirus status by the classifier as highly specific and sensitive. Later, an analysis found that TCR clusters from the first cohort tended to co-occur in the roughly 120 validation repertoires.

CDR1 is SGDLS and CDR2 is YYNGEE in the germline V gene. The CDR3 has 15 amino acids. V lost 0 bases to trimming and J lost 0 bases, with 7 bases between them. The data were produced by immunoSEQ multiplex PCR, yet TCRdb's version contains in-frame clones alone and is incomplete. The table shows about 200,000 clones, with around four fifths occurring only once. About this clone: What it recognizes is unknown.

The material sequenced was PBMCs. This clonotype originated in a woman under 30 in good health and CMV-seronegative. The genes are TRBV9 and TRBJ2-1, with a tentative D call TRBD2 (5 bases). The CDR3 nucleotides are TGTGCCAGCAGCGTAGGGACTGCCTCCTACAATGAGCAGTTCTTC. As protein: CASSVGTASYNEQFF.